This passage covers 6 T cell receptor beta chains from one sample sequenced in a study of shared clonotypes between healthy human individuals. Assay: immunoSEQ multiplex PCR; the TCRdb copy retains only in-frame clones and omits some. The sample lists about 1 million clones; 70% to 80% were seen once. The sequencing input was memory CD4+ T cells sorted from blood. Subset of the sample: CD45RA-negative fraction. The receptors derive from a man younger than 35 in good health.

V usage is TRBV11-2 and J usage is TRBJ1-4, with D perhaps matching TRBD1 (5 bases). V lost 0 bases and J lost 8, with 13 bases in between. From germline, CDR1 is SGHAT and CDR2 FQNNGV. The CDR3 loop spans 15 amino acids. Written as DNA, the CDR3 is TGTGCCAGCAGCTTAGAGGGGCTTAAAGGAGAAAAACTGTTTTTT. Translating it yields CASSLEGLKGEKLFF.

The chain carries TRBV29-1 and TRBJ1-1; D is possibly TRBD1 (5 bases). Between the trimmed V and J ends, which lost 4 bases and 6 bases, there was a span of 12 bases. The CDR3 has 12 residues. Germline V gives CDR1 SQVTM, CDR2 ANQGSEA. The CDR3 nucleotides are TGCAGCGTTGCTCTCGGGGCGCCTGAAGCTTTCTTT. It specifies CSVALGAPEAFF.

This clone appeared a few times. The chain combines TRBV11-2 with TRBJ1-1; no definite D call. V lost 5 bases and J lost 1, with 8 bases in between. Germline CDR1 is SGHAT and CDR2 is FQNNGV. The CDR3 contains 13 residues. CDR3 DNA: TGTGCCAGCAGCCCCCAGCGGAACACTGAAGCTTTCTTT. It translates to CASSPQRNTEAFF.

Comments on this clone: The sample carries other DNA sequences with the same CDR3. This chain uses TRBV6-5 with TRBJ1-2; 8 nucleotides agree with TRBD1. V lost 5 bases and J lost 5; bases outside the gene matches: 7. The CDR3 extends over 14 amino acids. Germline CDR1 MNHEY, CDR2 SVGAGI. The CDR3 protein is CASSAGQGIYGYTF. The CDR3 coding sequence is TGTGCCAGCAGTGCTGGACAGGGAATTTATGGCTACACCTTC.

The rearrangement joins TRBV4-1 to TRBJ1-1; D ambiguous. Trimming pared 5 bases from V and 5 bases from J, leaving 9 bases between. Germline V gene data show CDR1 as MGHRA and CDR2 as YSYEKL. This CDR3 spans 12 amino acids. The CDR3 region is CASSTTATEAFF. For the CDR3, the DNA is TGCGCCAGCAGCACCACCGCAACTGAAGCTTTCTTT.

About this clone: This sample also contains other DNA sequences that code for the same CDR3. The chain combines TRBV5-1 with TRBJ1-5; 7 bases agree with TRBD1. Germline CDR1 is SGHRS and CDR2 is YFSETQ. With 0 bases clipped from V and 1 base from J, the junction kept 1 base outside the gene matches. This CDR3 region has 15 residues. The CDR3 region has the DNA TGCGCCAGCAGCTTGGAAGGGGGCAGCAATCAGCCCCAGCATTTT. This gives the protein CASSLEGGSNQPQHF.